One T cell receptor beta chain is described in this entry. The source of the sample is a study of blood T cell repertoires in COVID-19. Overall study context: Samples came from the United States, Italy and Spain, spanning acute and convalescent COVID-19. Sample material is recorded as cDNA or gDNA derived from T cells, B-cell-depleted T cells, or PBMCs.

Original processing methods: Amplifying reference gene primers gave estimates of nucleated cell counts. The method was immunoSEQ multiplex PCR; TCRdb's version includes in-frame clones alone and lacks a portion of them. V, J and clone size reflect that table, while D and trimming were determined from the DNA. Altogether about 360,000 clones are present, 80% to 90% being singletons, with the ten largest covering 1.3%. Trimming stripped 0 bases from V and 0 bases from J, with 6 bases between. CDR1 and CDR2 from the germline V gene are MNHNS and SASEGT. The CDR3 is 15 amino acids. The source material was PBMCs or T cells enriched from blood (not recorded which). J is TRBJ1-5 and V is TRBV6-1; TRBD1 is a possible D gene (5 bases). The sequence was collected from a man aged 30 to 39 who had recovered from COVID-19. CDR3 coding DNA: TGTGCCAGCAGTGAAGCCAGGGCTAGCAATCAGCCCCAGCATTTT. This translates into CASSEARASNQPQHF.